These T cell receptor beta chains were read from a single sample in a study of lymphopenia after photon versus proton radiotherapy. The assay was immunoSEQ multiplex PCR, and TCRdb's table has in-frame clones only and misses some. In the table there are 25,000 to 35,000 clones, roughly 89% of which are singletons. The input for sequencing was peripheral blood, taken from a patient treated with proton-based radiotherapy. Receptor source: a woman aged 70-85 years with pancreatic cancer. Some clones in this sample may be carry-over from other donors' samples. The CDR3 runs from the conserved cysteine through the conserved F or W. The order of the fields is D gene, clone size, CDR3 length, V gene, J gene, CDR3 protein, CDR3 DNA. A D gene is named only where the DNA matches it firmly. Where a row states a size, it is once, few, many or the class of an expanded clone; other rows omit it.

D: .
size: once
length: 14
V: TRBV7-2
J: TRBJ2-7
CDR3: CASSLPGEHYEQYF
DNA: TGTGCCAGCAGCTTACCAGGGGAGCACTACGAGCAGTACTTC

D: .
size: .
length: 15
V: TRBV7-9
J: TRBJ2-3
CDR3: CASSLFDSKGDTQYF
DNA: TGTGCCAGCAGCTTATTCGACTCGAAAGGTGATACGCAGTATTTT

D: .
size: .
length: 16
V: TRBV18
J: TRBJ1-5
CDR3: CASSPTGNRTPWPQHF
DNA: TGTGCCAGCTCACCAACGGGGAACAGGACCCCATGGCCCCAGCATTTT

D: .
size: .
length: 14
V: TRBV7-2
J: TRBJ1-1
CDR3: CASSLGRQNTEAFF
DNA: TGTGCCAGCAGCTTGGGACGGCAGAACACTGAAGCTTTCTTT

D: TRBD2
size: .
length: 17
V: TRBV28
J: TRBJ2-7
CDR3: CASSFRPSGNAVYEQYF
DNA: TGTGCCAGCAGTTTTCGGCCTAGCGGGAATGCTGTGTACGAGCAGTACTTC

D: .
size: .
length: 16
V: TRBV6-1
J: TRBJ1-3
CDR3: CASSEATGGNGNTIYF
DNA: TGTGCCAGCAGTGAAGCGACGGGGGGCAATGGAAACACCATATATTTT

D: .
size: .
length: 14
V: TRBV19
J: TRBJ2-1
CDR3: CASSMAGGYNEQFF
DNA: TGTGCCAGTAGTATGGCCGGGGGATACAATGAGCAGTTCTTC

D: TRBD1
size: .
length: 13
V: TRBV29-1
J: TRBJ2-7
CDR3: CSVSWTGSYEQYF
DNA: TGCAGCGTTAGCTGGACAGGCTCCTACGAGCAGTACTTC

D: TRBD2
size: .
length: 14
V: TRBV2
J: TRBJ2-1
CDR3: CASSERTSGSEQFF
DNA: TGTGCCAGCAGTGAAAGGACTAGCGGGAGTGAGCAGTTCTTC

D: .
size: .
length: 13
V: TRBV30
J: TRBJ2-1
CDR3: CALTQGFSNEQFF
DNA: TGTGCCTTAACTCAGGGTTTTAGCAATGAGCAGTTCTTC

D: TRBD2
size: once
length: 17
V: TRBV6-1
J: TRBJ2-3
CDR3: CASSAPGSGRSTDTQYF
DNA: TGTGCCAGCAGTGCCCCGGGGAGCGGGAGAAGCACAGATACGCAGTATTTT